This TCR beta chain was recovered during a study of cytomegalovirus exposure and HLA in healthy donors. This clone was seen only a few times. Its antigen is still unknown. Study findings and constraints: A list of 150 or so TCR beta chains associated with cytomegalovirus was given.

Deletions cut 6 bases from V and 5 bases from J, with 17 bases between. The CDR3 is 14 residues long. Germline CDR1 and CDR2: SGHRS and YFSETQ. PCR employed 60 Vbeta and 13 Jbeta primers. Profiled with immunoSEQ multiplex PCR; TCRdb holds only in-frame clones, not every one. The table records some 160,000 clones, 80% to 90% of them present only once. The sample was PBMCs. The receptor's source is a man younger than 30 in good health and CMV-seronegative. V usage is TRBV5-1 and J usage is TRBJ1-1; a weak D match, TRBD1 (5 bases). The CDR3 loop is CASTREGRGTEAFF. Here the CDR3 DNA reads TGCGCCAGCACCCGGGAGGGGCGGGGAACTGAAGCTTTCTTT.